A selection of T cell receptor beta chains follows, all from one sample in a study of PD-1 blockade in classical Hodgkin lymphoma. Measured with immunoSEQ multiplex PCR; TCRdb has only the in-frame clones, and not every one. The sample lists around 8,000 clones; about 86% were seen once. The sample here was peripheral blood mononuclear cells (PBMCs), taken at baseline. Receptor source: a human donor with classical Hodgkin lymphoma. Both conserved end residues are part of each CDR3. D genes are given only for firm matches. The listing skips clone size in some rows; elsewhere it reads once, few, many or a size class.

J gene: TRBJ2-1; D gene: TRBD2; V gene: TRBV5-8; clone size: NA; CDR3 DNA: TGTGCCAGCAGCTTAGGGACTAGCGGCAACAATGAGCAGTTCTTC; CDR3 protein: CASSLGTSGNNEQFF
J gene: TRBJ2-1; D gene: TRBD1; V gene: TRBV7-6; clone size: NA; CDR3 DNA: TGTGCCAGCAGCCTGTCGGGACAGGGGTCCTACAATGAGCAGTTCTTC; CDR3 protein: CASSLSGQGSYNEQFF
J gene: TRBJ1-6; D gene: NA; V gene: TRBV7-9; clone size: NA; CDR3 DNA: TGTGCCAGCAGCTTAGCGGAAAATTCACCCCTCCACTTT; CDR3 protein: CASSLAENSPLHF
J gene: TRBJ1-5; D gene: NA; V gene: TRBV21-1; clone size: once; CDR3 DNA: TGTGCCAGCAGCAAAAGGTGGCAGGGGTTAGATCAGCCCCAGCATTTT; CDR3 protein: CASSKRWQGLDQPQHF
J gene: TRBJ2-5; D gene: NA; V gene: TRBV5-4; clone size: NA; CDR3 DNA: TGTGCCAGCAGCTTCACAGACCAAGAGACCCAGTACTTC; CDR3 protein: CASSFTDQETQYF
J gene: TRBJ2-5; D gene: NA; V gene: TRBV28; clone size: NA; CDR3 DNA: TGTGCCAGCAGGGAAGAGGGAGAGACCCAGTACTTC; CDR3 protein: CASREEGETQYF
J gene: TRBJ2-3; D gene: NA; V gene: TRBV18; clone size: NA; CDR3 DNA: TGTGCCAGCTCACCACGGGTAGATACGCAGTATTTT; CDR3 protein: CASSPRVDTQYF
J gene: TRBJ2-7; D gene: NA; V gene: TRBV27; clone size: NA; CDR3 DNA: TGTGCCAGCAGTTTAAGTTACCGCATCTCCTACGAGCAGTACTTC; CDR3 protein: CASSLSYRISYEQYF
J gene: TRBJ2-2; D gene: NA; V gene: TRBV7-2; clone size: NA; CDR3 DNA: TGTGCCAGCAGCTCGAGGACCGGGGAGCTGTTTTTT; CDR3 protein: CASSSRTGELFF
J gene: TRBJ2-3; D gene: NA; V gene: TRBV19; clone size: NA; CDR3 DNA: TGTGCCAGGTTCTACAGGGCGAGGAATCACACAGATACGCAGTATTTT; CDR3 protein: CARFYRARNHTDTQYF
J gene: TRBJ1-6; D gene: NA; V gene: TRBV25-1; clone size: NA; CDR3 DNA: TGTGCCAGCCGCTTGGGGGGACCTAATTCACCCCTCCACTTT; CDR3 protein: CASRLGGPNSPLHF
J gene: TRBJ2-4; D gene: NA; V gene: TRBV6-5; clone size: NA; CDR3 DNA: TGTGCCAGCAGTTACAACAGGGACTTAGCCAAAAACATTCAGTACTTC; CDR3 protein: CASSYNRDLAKNIQYF
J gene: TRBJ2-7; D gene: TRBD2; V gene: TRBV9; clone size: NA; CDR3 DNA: TGTGCCAGCAGCGTAGCTGTCGCGGGAGAAAGCGAGCAGTACTTC; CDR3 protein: CASSVAVAGESEQYF
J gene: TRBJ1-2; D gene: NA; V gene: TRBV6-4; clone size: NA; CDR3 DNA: TGTGCCAGCAGACCAGACGGCTTTTATGGCTACACCTTC; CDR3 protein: CASRPDGFYGYTF
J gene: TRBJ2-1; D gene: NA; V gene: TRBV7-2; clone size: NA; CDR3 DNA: TGTGCCAGCAGCTTATTCGTGATTAGCTCCTACAATGAGCAGTTCTTC; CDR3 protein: CASSLFVISSYNEQFF
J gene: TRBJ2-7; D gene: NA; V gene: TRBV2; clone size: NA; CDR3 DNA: TGTGCCAGCACAGTATCCTACGAGCAGTACTTC; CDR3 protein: CASTVSYEQYF
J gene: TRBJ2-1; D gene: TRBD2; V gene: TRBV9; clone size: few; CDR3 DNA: TGTGCCAGCAGCGGGAGCGGGATCCGTTCGAATGAGCAGTTCTTC; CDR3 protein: CASSGSGIRSNEQFF
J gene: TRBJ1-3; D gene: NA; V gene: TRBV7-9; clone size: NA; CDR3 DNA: TGTGCCAGCAGCCAGGGGTCTGGAAACACCATATATTTT; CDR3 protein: CASSQGSGNTIYF
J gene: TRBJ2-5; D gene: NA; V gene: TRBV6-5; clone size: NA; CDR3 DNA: TGTGCCAGCCGGACGGAGGGGACCCAGTACTTC; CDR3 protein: CASRTEGTQYF
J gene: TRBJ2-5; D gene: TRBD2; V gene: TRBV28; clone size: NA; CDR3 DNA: TGTGCCAGCAGTTTAGAGGGAGCGGGAGGGCCCCAAGAGACCCAGTACTTC; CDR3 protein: CASSLEGAGGPQETQYF
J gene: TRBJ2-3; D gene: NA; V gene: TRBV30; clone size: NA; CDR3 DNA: TGTGCCTGGAGGGGTAGAGGGAGAGGCACAGATACGCAGTATTTT; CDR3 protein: CAWRGRGRGTDTQYF
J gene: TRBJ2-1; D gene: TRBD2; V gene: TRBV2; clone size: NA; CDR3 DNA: TGTGCCAGCAGCCGAGGACTAGCGGGAGGTTTACGGAATGAGCAGTTCTTC; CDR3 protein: CASSRGLAGGLRNEQFF
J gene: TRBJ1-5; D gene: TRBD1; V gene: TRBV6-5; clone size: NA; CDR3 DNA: TGTGCCACCGGGACAGGCGGGCAGCCCCAGCATTTT; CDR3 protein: CATGTGGQPQHF
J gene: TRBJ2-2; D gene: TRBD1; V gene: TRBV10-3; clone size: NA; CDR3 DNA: TGTGCCATCAGTGATTTTAATGGGACAGGGCGGGCCGGGGAGCTGTTTTTT; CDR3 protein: CAISDFNGTGRAGELFF
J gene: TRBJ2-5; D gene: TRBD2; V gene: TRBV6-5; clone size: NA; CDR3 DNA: TGTGCCAGCATTCCACTAGCGGGAGCCCGGGAGACCCAGTACTTC; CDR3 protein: CASIPLAGARETQYF
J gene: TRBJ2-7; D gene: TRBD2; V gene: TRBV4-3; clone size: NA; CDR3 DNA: TGCGCCAGCAGCCAAGATTCCCAACTAGCGGGAGGTGGCGAGCAGTACTTC; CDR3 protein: CASSQDSQLAGGGEQYF
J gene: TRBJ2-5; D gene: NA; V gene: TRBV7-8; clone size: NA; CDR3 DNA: TGTGCCAGCAGCTTAGATCCGGGAATGGAGACCCAGTACTTC; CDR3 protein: CASSLDPGMETQYF
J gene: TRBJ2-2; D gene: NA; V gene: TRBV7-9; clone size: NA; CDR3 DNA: TGTGCCAGCAGCTCCAGTAAGAACACCGGGGAGCTGTTTTTT; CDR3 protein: CASSSSKNTGELFF
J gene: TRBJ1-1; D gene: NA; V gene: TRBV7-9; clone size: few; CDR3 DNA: TGTGCCAGCAGCTACCCCCACACTGAAGCTTTCTTT; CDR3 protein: CASSYPHTEAFF
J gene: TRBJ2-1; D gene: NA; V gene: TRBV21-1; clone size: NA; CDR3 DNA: TGTGCCAGCCCGATTGAGCAGTTCTTC; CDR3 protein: CASPIEQFF
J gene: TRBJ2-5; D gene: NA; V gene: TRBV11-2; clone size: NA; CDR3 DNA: TGTGCCAGCAGCCGTCGCCGGGGCGGGAAAGAGACCCAGTACTTC; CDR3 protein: CASSRRRGGKETQYF
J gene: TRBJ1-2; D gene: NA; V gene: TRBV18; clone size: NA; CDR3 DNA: TGTGCCAGCTCACCACCCAACACAGGGAGGGTGAACTATGGCTACACCTTC; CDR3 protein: CASSPPNTGRVNYGYTF
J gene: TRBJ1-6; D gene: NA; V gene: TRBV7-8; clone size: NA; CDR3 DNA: TGTGCCAGCAGCTTTTCACAGGGAAATTCACCCCTCCACTTT; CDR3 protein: CASSFSQGNSPLHF
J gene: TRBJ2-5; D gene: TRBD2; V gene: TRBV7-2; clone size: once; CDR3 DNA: TGTGCCAGCAGCGTCCCGGGACTAGAAATGACCCAGTACTTC; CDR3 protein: CASSVPGLEMTQYF
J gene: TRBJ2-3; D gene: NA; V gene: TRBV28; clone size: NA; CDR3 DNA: TGTGCCAGCAGCCAAAGAAGGAGCCGTTTAGGAACGGGCACAGATACGCAGTATTTT; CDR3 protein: CASSQRRSRLGTGTDTQYF
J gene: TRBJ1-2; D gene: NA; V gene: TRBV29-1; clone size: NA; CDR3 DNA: TGCAGCGTTGAAGGAGGTCAGGGGAATGGCTACACCTTC; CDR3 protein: CSVEGGQGNGYTF
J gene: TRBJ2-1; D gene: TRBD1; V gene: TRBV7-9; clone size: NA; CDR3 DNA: TGTGCCAGCAGCTTCCGGGACAGACCCAATGAGCAGTTCTTC; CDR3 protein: CASSFRDRPNEQFF
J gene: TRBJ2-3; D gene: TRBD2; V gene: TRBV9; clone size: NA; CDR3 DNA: TGTGCCAGCACCCGCGCCCCTAGCGGGCCGAGCACAGATACGCAGTATTTT; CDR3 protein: CASTRAPSGPSTDTQYF
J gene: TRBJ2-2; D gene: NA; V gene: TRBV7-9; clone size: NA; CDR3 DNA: TGTGCCAGCAGCTATGCCCATATGGGCAGGAACACCGGGGAGCTGTTTTTT; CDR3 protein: CASSYAHMGRNTGELFF
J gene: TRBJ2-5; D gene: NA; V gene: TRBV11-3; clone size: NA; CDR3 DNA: TGTGCCAGCAGCTTAGATCATACGGAAGAGGAGACCCAGTACTTC; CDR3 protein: CASSLDHTEEETQYF
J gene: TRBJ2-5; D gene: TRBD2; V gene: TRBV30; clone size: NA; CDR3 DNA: TGTGCCTGGAGTGTAAAGCGGGGAGAGACCCAGTACTTC; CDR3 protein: CAWSVKRGETQYF
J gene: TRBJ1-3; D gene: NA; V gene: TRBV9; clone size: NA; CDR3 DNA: TGTGCCAGCAGCGTAGGAGGTTTGAGTGGAAACACCATATATTTT; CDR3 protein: CASSVGGLSGNTIYF
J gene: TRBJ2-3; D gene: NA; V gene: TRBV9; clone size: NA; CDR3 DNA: TGTGCCAGCAGCGTAAATGAAGGGCGTTGGACAGATACGCAGTATTTT; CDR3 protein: CASSVNEGRWTDTQYF
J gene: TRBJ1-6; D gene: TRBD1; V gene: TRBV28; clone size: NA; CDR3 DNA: TGTGCCAGCAGCCTTGGAGGGGGCTTTCGGTCACCCCTCCACTTT; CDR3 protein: CASSLGGGFRSPLHF
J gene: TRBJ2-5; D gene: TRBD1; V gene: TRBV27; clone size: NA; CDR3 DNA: TGTGCCAGCAGCCGTCTGGGACAGGGGAATTTGGAGACCCAGTACTTC; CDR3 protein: CASSRLGQGNLETQYF
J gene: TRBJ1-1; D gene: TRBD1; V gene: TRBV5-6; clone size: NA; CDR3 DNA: TGTGCCAGCAGCTTGAGGGACAGGGGGCCTGAAGCTTTCTTT; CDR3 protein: CASSLRDRGPEAFF
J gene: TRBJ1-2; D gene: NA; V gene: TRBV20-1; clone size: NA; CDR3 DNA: TGCAGTGGAACAGGAAACTATGGCTACACCTTC; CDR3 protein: CSGTGNYGYTF
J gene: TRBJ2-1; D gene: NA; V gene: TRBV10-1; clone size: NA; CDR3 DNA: TGCGCCAGCAGCGAAGGGAGATCGTCCTACAATGAGCAGTTCTTC; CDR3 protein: CASSEGRSSYNEQFF